The entry that follows covers one T cell receptor (beta chain) sequence. The antigen remains undetermined. The length of the CDR3 is 15 residues. J gave up 3 bases and V 4 bases, and 8 bases lay outside the gene matches. CDR1 is SEHNR, CDR2 FQNEAQ, per germline (reference sequence). Using immunoSEQ multiplex PCR, the repertoire was profiled, and TCRdb retains in-frame clones only, with some absent. The sample has about 140,000 clones, approximately 80% seen once; the top ten hold over 4%. This sample stems from a study of T cell responses to AZD1222 COVID-19 vaccine. Whole-study context: Whether given at about 4 or about 12 weeks, second doses were pooled. Study-wide results and limits: White British people made up most donors, females outnumbered males, and clonal diversity was possibly underestimated. Researchers took repertoire samples only after the peak T cell response had come. Only six people who got AZD1222 tested seropositive at baseline.

The chain recombines TRBV7-9 with TRBJ1-2, with TRBD1 identical over 7 bases. The TCR comes from an adult in good health. The material sequenced was peripheral blood, taken on day 0 of AZD1222 vaccination. Here the CDR3 reads CASSSPQGGDYGYTF. Here the CDR3 DNA reads TGTGCCAGCAGCTCCCCGCAGGGGGGTGACTATGGCTACACCTTC.